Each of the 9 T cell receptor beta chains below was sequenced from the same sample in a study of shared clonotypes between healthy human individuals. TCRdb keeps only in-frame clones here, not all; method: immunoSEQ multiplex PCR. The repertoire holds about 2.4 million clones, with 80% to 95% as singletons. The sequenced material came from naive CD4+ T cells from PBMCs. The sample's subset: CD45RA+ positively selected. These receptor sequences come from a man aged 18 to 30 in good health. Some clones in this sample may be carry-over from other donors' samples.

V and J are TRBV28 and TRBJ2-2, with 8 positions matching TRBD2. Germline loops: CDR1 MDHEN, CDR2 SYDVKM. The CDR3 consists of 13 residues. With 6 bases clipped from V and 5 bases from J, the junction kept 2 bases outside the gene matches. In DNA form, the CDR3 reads TGTGCCAGCAGCATAGCGGGAACCGGGGAGCTGTTTTTT. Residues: CASSIAGTGELFF.

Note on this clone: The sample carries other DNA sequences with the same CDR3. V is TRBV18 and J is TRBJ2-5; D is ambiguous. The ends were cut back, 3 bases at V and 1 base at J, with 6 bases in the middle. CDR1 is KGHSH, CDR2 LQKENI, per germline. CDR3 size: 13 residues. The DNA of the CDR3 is TGTGCCAGCTCACCGTTCCCCCAAGAGACCCAGTACTTC. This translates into CASSPFPQETQYF. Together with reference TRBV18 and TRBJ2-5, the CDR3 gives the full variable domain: NAGVMQNPRHLVRRRGQEARLRCSPMKGHSHVYWYRQLPEEGLKFMVYLQKENIIDESGMPKERFSAEFPKEGPSILRIQQVVRGDSAAYFCASSPFPQETQYFGPGTRLLVL.

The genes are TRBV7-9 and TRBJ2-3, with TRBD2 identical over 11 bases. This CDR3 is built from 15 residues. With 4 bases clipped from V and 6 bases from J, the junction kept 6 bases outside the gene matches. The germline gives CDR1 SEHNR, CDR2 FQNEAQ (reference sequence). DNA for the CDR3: TGTGCCAGCAGCTCCCTAGCGGGGGGTGGGGATACGCAGTATTTT. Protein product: CASSSLAGGGDTQYF.

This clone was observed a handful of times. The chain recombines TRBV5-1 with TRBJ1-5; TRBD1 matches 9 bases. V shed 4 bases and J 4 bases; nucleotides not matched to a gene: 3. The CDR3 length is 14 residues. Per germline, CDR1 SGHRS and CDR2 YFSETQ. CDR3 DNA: TGCGCCAGCAGCGACGGGACAGGGAATCAGCCCCAGCATTTT. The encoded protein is CASSDGTGNQPQHF.

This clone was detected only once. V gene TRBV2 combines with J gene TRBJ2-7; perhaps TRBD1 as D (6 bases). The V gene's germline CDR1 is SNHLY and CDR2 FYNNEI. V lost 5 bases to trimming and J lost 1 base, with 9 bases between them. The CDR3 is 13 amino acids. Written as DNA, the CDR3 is TGTGCCAGCAGTATGACAGGTTCCTACGAGCAGTACTTC. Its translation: CASSMTGSYEQYF.

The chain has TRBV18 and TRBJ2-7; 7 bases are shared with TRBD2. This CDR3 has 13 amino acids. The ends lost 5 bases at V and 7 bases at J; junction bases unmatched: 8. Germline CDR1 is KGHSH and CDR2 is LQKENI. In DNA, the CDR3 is TGTGCCAGCTCAAGTGTGGCAGCGGGGGAGCAGTACTTC. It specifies CASSSVAAGEQYF.

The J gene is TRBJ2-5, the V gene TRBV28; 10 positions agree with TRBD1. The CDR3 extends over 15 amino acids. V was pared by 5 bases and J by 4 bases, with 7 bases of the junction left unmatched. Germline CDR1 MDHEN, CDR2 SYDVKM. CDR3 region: CASSPPTGGSETQYF. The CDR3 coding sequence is TGTGCCAGCAGTCCCCCGACAGGGGGCTCAGAGACCCAGTACTTC.

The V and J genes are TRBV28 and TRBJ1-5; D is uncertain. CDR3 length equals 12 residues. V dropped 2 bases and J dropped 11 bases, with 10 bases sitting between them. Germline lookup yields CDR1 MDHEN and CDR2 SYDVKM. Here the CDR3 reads CASSLLFSAQHF. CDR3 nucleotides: TGTGCCAGCAGTTTACTCTTTTCGGCCCAGCATTTT.

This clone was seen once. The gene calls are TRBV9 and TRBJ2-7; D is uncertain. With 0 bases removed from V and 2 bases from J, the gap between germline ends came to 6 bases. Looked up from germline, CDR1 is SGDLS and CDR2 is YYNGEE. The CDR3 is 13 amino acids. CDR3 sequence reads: CASSVGGPYEQYF. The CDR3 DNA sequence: TGTGCCAGCAGCGTAGGTGGTCCCTACGAGCAGTACTTC.